Each of the 31 T cell receptor beta chains below was sequenced from the same sample in a study of regulatory T cells in long-lasting Graves disease. The time point: newly diagnosed GD, antithyroid drugs for less than 3 months. Construction of the TCR library relied on RNA isolated from PBMCs. HTBI primers from iRepertoire and Arm-PCR of CDR3 regions yielded the TCR beta libraries. TCRdb fed the multiplex PCR reads into MiXCR, producing one record per CDR3 protein. This table has 400,000 to 500,000 distinct CDR3 sequences, 15% to 20% appearing once. The sample also formed part of further work on T cells in Graves' hyperthyroidism and ophthalmopathy.

The specimen comprised peripheral blood mononuclear cells (PBMCs), sampled at new diagnosis, from a patient treated with antithyroid drugs. Source of these receptors: a woman aged 25 to 39 with Graves disease.

This clonotype was counted only a few times. The chain is built from TRBV7-8 and TRBJ2-3; 9 nucleotides line up with TRBD2. V lost 7 bases to trimming and J lost 2 bases; unmatched junction nucleotides: 4. Germline lookup yields CDR1 SGHVS and CDR2 FQNEAQ. CDR3 size: 14 residues. CDR3 protein: CASNERGATDTQYF. As DNA, the CDR3 is TGTGCCAGCAACGAGCGGGGGGCCACAGATACGCAGTATTTT.

A remark on this clonotype: Possible read error: a much larger clone is one base away. The chain recombines TRBV6-1 with TRBJ2-1; 7 bases are shared with TRBD1. With V trimmed by 5 bases and J by 2 bases, 6 bases remained unmatched. Germline lookup yields CDR1 MNHNS and CDR2 SASEGT. This CDR3 comprises 15 residues. The chain's CDR3 is CASSYRDSPYNEQFF. In nucleotides, the CDR3 is TGTGCCAGCAGTTATCGGGACAGCCCCTACAATGAGCAGTTCTTC.

The chain uses TRBV6-2 or TRBV6-3 and TRBJ2-1; 13 bases fit TRBD2. Germline V lookup: CDR1 MNHEY, CDR2 SVGEGT. Trimming took 5 bases from V and 9 from J; bases not matched to a gene: 7. This CDR3 contains 15 residues. This CDR3 reads CASSVGLAGWGEQFF. The CDR3 DNA reads TGTGCCAGCAGTGTGGGACTAGCGGGATGGGGTGAGCAGTTCTTC.

This clonotype was recorded many times. CDR3 residues: CATSDPGQGENYGYTF. CDR3 coding DNA: TGTGCCACCAGTGATCCGGGACAGGGGGAAAACTATGGCTACACCTTC. The chain carries TRBV24-1 and TRBJ1-2; 11 bases fit TRBD1. The CDR3 runs to 16 residues. Looked up from germline, CDR1 is KGHDR and CDR2 is SFDVKD. The V gene end was trimmed by 3 bases and the J gene end by 2 bases; junction bases not matched to a gene: 4.

This clonotype was found many times. The chain carries TRBV20-1 and TRBJ2-7, with TRBD1 as a possible D gene (6 bases). V was shortened by 0 bases and J by 2 bases, with 11 bases between the two germline ends. The germline V gene has CDR1 DFQATT and CDR2 SNEGSKA (reference sequence). CDR3 length: 14 amino acids. CDR3 DNA: TGCAGTGCTAGAGATGGACAGAACCCCTACGAGCAGTACTTC. Translated, it gives CSARDGQNPYEQYF.

Ten or more counts support this clonotype. This sequence joins TRBV7-2 and TRBJ1-5; D gene ambiguous. The CDR3 loop spans 13 amino acids. Germline CDR1 is SGHTA and CDR2 is FQGNSA. V lost 2 bases, J lost 5 bases, and 7 bases lay in between. CDR3 nucleotide sequence: TGTGCCAGCAGCTTATGGAGGGATCAGCCCCAGCATTTT. This gives the protein CASSLWRDQPQHF.

This clonotype was seen repeatedly, ten times or more. V gene TRBV11-2 combines with J gene TRBJ2-7; TRBD2 matches 10 bases. The CDR3 is made up of 15 amino acids. Germline CDR1 and CDR2: SGHAT and FQNNGV. J was trimmed by 2 bases and V by 5 bases; bases with no gene match: 6. DNA for the CDR3: TGTGCCAGCAGCCTCTCTAGCGGGAGCACCTACGAGCAGTACTTC. Translation gives CASSLSSGSTYEQYF. Variable domain in full (rest from reference TRBV11-2 and TRBJ2-7): EAGVAQSPRYKIIEKRQSVAFWCNPISGHATLYWYQQILGQGPKLLIQFQNNGVVDDSQLPKDRFSAERLKGVDSTLKIQPAKLEDSAVYLCASSLSSGSTYEQYFGPGTRLTVT.

The genes are TRBV27 and TRBJ2-7; a possible D gene is TRBD2 (5 bases). The CDR3 runs to 15 residues. Germline-derived CDR1 and CDR2 are MNHEY and SMNVEV (reference sequence). Trimming took off 4 bases at V and 0 bases at J, with 13 bases between the two ends. The CDR3 is CASSSLARSSYEQYF. The CDR3, as DNA: TGTGCCAGCAGTTCGTTAGCGAGGAGCTCCTACGAGCAGTACTTC.

This clonotype was seen repeatedly, ten times or more. The chain couples TRBV10-3 to TRBJ2-7, with 7 bases that match TRBD2. With V trimmed by 6 bases and J by 2 bases, 13 bases remained unmatched. Germline V gives CDR1 ENHRY, CDR2 SYGVKD. The CDR3 length is 16 residues. CDR3 sequence: CAISEGGNGRAYEQYF. The CDR3 region has the DNA TGTGCCATCAGCGAGGGAGGGAATGGGAGGGCCTACGAGCAGTACTTC.

This clonotype came up many times. The CDR3 region has the DNA TGCAGTGCTGAAATAGCGGGAGGGGAAGGGTCTAGCACAGATACGCAGTATTTT. Amino acid sequence: CSAEIAGGEGSSTDTQYF. The chain couples TRBV20-1 to TRBJ2-3; 11 bases align to TRBD2. Looked up from germline, CDR1 is DFQATT and CDR2 is SNEGSKA (reference sequence). The CDR3 totals 18 residues. Losses at the gene ends were 5 bases for V and 0 bases for J; bases not matched to a gene: 13.

This clonotype turned up a few times. The genes are TRBV7-9 and TRBJ2-6; no clear D gene. Trimming removed 5 bases from V and 4 bases from J, with 15 bases in between. Germline assignment: CDR1 SEHNR and CDR2 FQNEAQ (reference sequence). This CDR3 has 16 residues. CDR3 sequence: CASSPPRTSGANVLTF. The CDR3 DNA is TGTGCCAGCAGCCCCCCTAGGACCTCCGGGGCCAACGTCCTGACTTTC.

Remarks on this clonotype: The germline gene is not matched at one end of the junction; a read error may be the cause. The J gene is TRBJ2-1, the V gene TRBV28, with D perhaps given as TRBD1 or TRBD2 (5 bases each). This CDR3 comprises 15 residues. Germline CDR1 reads MDHEN; CDR2 reads SYDVKM. In nucleotides, the CDR3 is TGTACCAGCAGTTCGGGACGTTTCTCCTACAATGAGCAGTTCTTC. Amino acids: CTSSSGRFSYNEQFF.

This chain's CDR3 is CASSLRQGWSTDTQYF. The CDR3 DNA follows: TGTGCCAGCAGTCTCCGACAGGGTTGGAGCACAGATACGCAGTATTTT. This sequence joins TRBV28 and TRBJ2-3, with 7 nucleotides matching TRBD1. Germline assignment: CDR1 MDHEN and CDR2 SYDVKM. Losses at the gene ends were 5 bases for V and 0 bases for J; bases not matched to a gene: 8. This CDR3 is built from 16 residues.

The CDR3 bases are TGCAGTGCTAGAGGTCATAGCGGGAGGGCCGTCGGTGAGCAGTTCTTC. This encodes CSARGHSGRAVGEQFF. The chain combines TRBV20-1 with TRBJ2-1, with 11 bases aligning to TRBD2. V shed 1 base, J shed 9 bases, and the junction held 11 bases outside the gene matches. The CDR3 has 16 residues. Germline V CDR1 and CDR2: DFQATT, SNEGSKA (reference sequence).

There are a few counts of this clonotype. Being one base from a much bigger clone, this may be a read error. The DNA is left out, because the CDR3 cannot be placed on it with certainty; the CDR3 is given as TCRdb lists it. The rearrangement uses TRBV30 and TRBJ1-1; the table's D call, TRBD1, has no DNA check behind it. Germline CDR1 is GTSNPN and CDR2 is SVGIG (reference sequence). Including both end residues, the CDR3 is 15 amino acids long. Here the CDR3 reads CAWRGRSGVGSGASF.

The table lists this clonotype with a few counts. V gene TRBV20-1 combines with J gene TRBJ1-6, with 7 bases that match TRBD1. The germline V gene encodes CDR1 DFQATT and CDR2 SNEGSKA (reference sequence). CDR3 length equals 16 residues. After removal of 3 bases from V and 4 bases from J, the junction contained 9 bases not matched to a gene. Here the CDR3 reads CSARFGAGGYNSPLHF. The CDR3 DNA reads as TGCAGTGCTAGGTTTGGGGCAGGGGGATATAATTCACCCCTCCACTTT.

There are a few counts of this clonotype. The V gene is TRBV20-1, the J gene TRBJ2-3; 9 bases agree with TRBD1. The CDR3 totals 14 residues. V lost 7 bases, J lost 4 bases, and 9 bases stayed unmatched. Germline V gives CDR1 DFQATT, CDR2 SNEGSKA (reference sequence). CDR3 sequence reads: CSVSGQGKSDTQYF. CDR3 coding DNA: TGCAGTGTCTCTGGACAGGGGAAATCAGATACGCAGTATTTT.

The rearrangement links TRBV28 to TRBJ2-7, with a possible D match to TRBD1 (6 bases). This CDR3 is built from 12 residues. V was pared by 9 bases and J by 3 bases, with 12 bases between. Germline V gives CDR1 MDHEN, CDR2 SYDVKM. Here the CDR3 reads CASQTGIYEQYF. Here the CDR3 DNA reads TGTGCCAGTCAGACAGGTATCTACGAGCAGTACTTC.

In nucleotides, the CDR3 is TGTGCCAGCAGGGCCGAGGGGGTGCGGGGCACCGGGGAGCTGTTTTTT. Its protein product is CASRAEGVRGTGELFF. This rearrangement joins TRBV5-4 to TRBJ2-2; either TRBD1 or TRBD2 may fit D (6 bases each). The CDR3 totals 16 residues. Germline CDR1 is SGHNT and CDR2 is YYREEE (reference sequence). V dropped 5 bases and J dropped 4 bases, with 18 bases sitting between them.

There are many counts of this clonotype. This chain links TRBV6-1 with TRBJ1-2; the match to TRBD1 covers 11 bases. The CDR3 has 15 residues. V gave up 4 bases and J gave up 5 bases; unmatched junction bases: 6. Germline-derived CDR1 and CDR2 are MNHNS and SASEGT. The DNA for the CDR3 is TGTGCCAGCAGTGCCGGGACAGGGGGGTCATATGGCTACACCTTC. Translating gives CASSAGTGGSYGYTF.

Ten or more counts support this clonotype. The chain joins TRBV29-1 to TRBJ1-5; a weak D match, TRBD1 (5 bases). Between the trimmed V and J ends, which lost 0 bases and 12 bases, there was a span of 15 bases. From germline, CDR1 is SQVTM and CDR2 ANQGSEA. This CDR3 has 13 residues. The CDR3: CSVEDPGGGGQHF. CDR3 coding DNA: TGCAGCGTTGAAGATCCGGGGGGGGGTGGCCAGCATTTT. The variable domain in full, with the rest retrieved from reference TRBV29-1 and TRBJ1-5, is SAVISQKPSRDICQRGTSLTIQCQVDSQVTMMFWYRQQPGQSLTLIATANQGSEATYESGFVIDKFPISRPNLTFSTLTVSNMSPEDSSIYLCSVEDPGGGGQHFGDGTRLSIL.

In its sample, this clonotype was seen many times. This rearrangement joins TRBV2 to TRBJ1-2; no clear D. V lost 3 bases and J 0 bases, leaving 8 bases between the germline ends. Germline loops: CDR1 SNHLY, CDR2 FYNNEI. This CDR3 region has 14 residues. CDR3 region: CASSDRRTNYGYTF. The CDR3 DNA sequence: TGTGCCAGCAGTGATCGCAGGACTAACTATGGCTACACCTTC.

V gene TRBV27 combines with J gene TRBJ2-5, with D possibly being TRBD1 or TRBD2 (5 bases each). The germline V and J ends were trimmed by 6 bases and 5 bases, with 19 bases remaining between them. The CDR3 is 15 amino acids. Germline CDR1 reads MNHEY; CDR2 reads SMNVEV (reference sequence). As DNA, the CDR3 is TGTGCCAGCAGCTTGGTAGGGGATGGGGGTGAGACCCAGTACTTC. Translating gives CASSLVGDGGETQYF.

In this sample, this clonotype turned up many times. The V gene is TRBV20-1, the J gene TRBJ2-3; no reliable D call. V was cut by 5 bases and J by 8 bases, with 8 bases left in between. This CDR3 is built from 10 residues. CDR1 and CDR2 (germline): DFQATT, SNEGSKA (reference sequence). The CDR3 loop is CSAWPGTQYF. The CDR3 nucleotides read TGCAGTGCTTGGCCAGGTACGCAGTATTTT.

This clonotype was detected ten times or more. The chain is built from TRBV30 and TRBJ2-7, with 11 bases fitting TRBD2. J was trimmed by 7 bases and V by 3 bases; bases with no gene match: 2. The CDR3 runs 12 residues. Germline CDR1 GTSNPN, CDR2 SVGIG (reference sequence). Written as DNA, the CDR3 is TGTGCCTGGAGCGGGACTAGCGGTGAGCAGTACTTC. This translates into CAWSGTSGEQYF.

In this sample, this clonotype turned up many times. One end of the junction fails to match germline, which may point to a read error. J is TRBJ2-3 and V is TRBV5-1; TRBD2 aligns across 11 bases. Germline assignment: CDR1 SGHRS and CDR2 YFSETQ. This CDR3 is 18 amino acids long. The DNA of the CDR3 is TGTGCCAGCAGCATGGGACTAGCGGCCGTCCTGAGCACAGATACGCAGTATTTT. It codes for CASSMGLAAVLSTDTQYF.

Turning to this clonotype: Germline is not matched at one junction end, which may reflect a read error. The gene calls are TRBV7-8 and TRBJ2-7; a possible D gene is TRBD1 (6 bases). The CDR3 covers 16 residues. Per the germline V gene, CDR1 is SGHVS and CDR2 is FQNEAQ. The CDR3 loop reads CASSLVASTQGYERYF. The CDR3 nucleotides are TGTGCCAGCAGCTTAGTAGCCAGCACACAGGGCTACGAGCGGTACTTC.

This clonotype was observed many times. The gene calls are TRBV2 and TRBJ2-1; D perhaps matches TRBD1 (5 bases). V lost 8 bases to trimming and J lost 5 bases, with 16 bases between them. From germline, CDR1 is SNHLY and CDR2 FYNNEI. CDR3 length: 14 amino acids. The CDR3 reads CASPPPDRNNEQFF. CDR3 DNA: TGTGCCAGCCCTCCTCCCGACAGAAACAATGAGCAGTTCTTC.

This clonotype was observed many times. This sequence joins TRBV7-9 and TRBJ2-7, with 7 positions matching TRBD2. CDR1 SEHNR and CDR2 FQNEAQ come from the germline V gene (reference sequence). This CDR3 comprises 13 residues. V was clipped by 8 bases and J by 1 base; unmatched bases: 5. CDR3 bases: TGTGCCAGCGATGGGGGAGGGTCCTACGAGCAGTACTTC. This gives the protein CASDGGGSYEQYF.

As concerns this clonotype: A much bigger clone sits one base away, suggesting this may be a read error. The rearrangement joins TRBV28 to TRBJ1-2; the match to TRBD1 covers 11 bases. CDR3 length: 15 amino acids. CDR1 is MDHEN, CDR2 SYDVKM, per germline. V lost 4 bases, J lost 8 bases, and 9 bases stayed unmatched. The CDR3 spells CASSYPDRGREGYTF. The CDR3 DNA sequence: TGTGCCAGCAGTTACCCGGACAGGGGGCGAGAGGGCTACACCTTC.

This chain joins TRBV13 and TRBJ1-1, with 9 bases fitting TRBD1. Germline-derived CDR1 and CDR2 are PRHDT and FYEKMQ (reference sequence). Trimming removed 0 bases from V and 1 base from J; junction bases left unmatched: 15. CDR3 length: 20 residues. CDR3 in DNA: TGTGCCAGCAGCTTAGGTGGACAGGGGTACCCTAAAAAATCGAACACTGAAGCTTTCTTT. It is translated as CASSLGGQGYPKKSNTEAFF.